The 20 T cell receptor beta chains given below trace back to one sample, sequenced in a study of Ad26.COV2.S vaccination and SARS-CoV-2 variants. Repertoires were generated with immunoSEQ multiplex PCR, while TCRdb's copy carries only in-frame clones and drops some. Here the sample spans more than 350,000 clones, around nine tenths being singletons. Treatment meaning: roughly 18 received Ad26.COV2.S at low or high dose, single or two shots; 5 received placebo; per-sample allocation not given. On day 63 after the first injection, vaccine and placebo recipients gave samples. Here the sequenced sample was peripheral blood, taken in a trial of Ad26.COV2.S vaccine versus placebo. The source is a person between 18 and 65 years old who received the Ad26.COV2.S COVID-19 vaccine or a placebo.

This sequence joins TRBV5-1 and TRBJ1-1; D ambiguous. The germline V gene encodes CDR1 SGHRS and CDR2 YFSETQ. This CDR3 comprises 13 residues. Trimming removed 5 bases at V and 2 bases at J, with 10 bases between. The CDR3 DNA is TGCGCCAGCAGTCGTACACAAAACACTGAAGCTTTCTTT. It codes for CASSRTQNTEAFF.

This clone occurred a few times. This sequence joins TRBV29-1 and TRBJ1-5; D not resolved. There are 13 residues in the CDR3. Germline CDR1 is SQVTM and CDR2 is ANQGSEA. V lost 4 bases, J lost 0 bases, and 7 bases lay in between. The CDR3 loop is CSVVTDSNQPQHF. Here the CDR3 DNA reads TGCAGCGTTGTCACGGATAGCAATCAGCCCCAGCATTTT. The complete variable domain, with remaining parts taken from reference TRBV29-1 and TRBJ1-5, reads SAVISQKPSRDICQRGTSLTIQCQVDSQVTMMFWYRQQPGQSLTLIATANQGSEATYESGFVIDKFPISRPNLTFSTLTVSNMSPEDSSIYLCSVVTDSNQPQHFGDGTRLSIL.

J is TRBJ2-7 and V is TRBV7-9; D might be TRBD2 (6 bases). The V end lost 2 bases, the J end lost 5 bases, and 22 bases lay between the germline ends. The CDR3 extends over 17 amino acids. The germline V gene encodes CDR1 SEHNR and CDR2 FQNEAQ (reference sequence). The CDR3 loop reads CASSLNVFTGEWDEQYF. The CDR3 DNA is TGTGCCAGCAGCTTAAATGTGTTCACGGGGGAGTGGGACGAGCAGTACTTC.

The chain couples TRBV5-1 to TRBJ2-1, with 16 positions matching TRBD2. The CDR3 length is 17 residues. CDR1 is SGHRS and CDR2 is YFSETQ in the germline V gene. The J segment lost 3 bases and the V segment lost 4 bases, leaving 4 bases of the junction unmatched. CDR3 sequence reads: CASSRGLAGGFYNEQFF. The CDR3 nucleotides are TGCGCCAGCAGCCGGGGACTAGCGGGAGGGTTCTACAATGAGCAGTTCTTC.

V is TRBV7-9 and J is TRBJ2-1, with 8 bases fitting TRBD1. V trimming: 1 base; J trimming: 4 bases; junction bases outside the gene matches: 3. This CDR3 has 15 residues. In germline, CDR1 is SEHNR, CDR2 FQNEAQ (reference sequence). The CDR3 loop is CASSLGTGIYNEQFF. In DNA, the CDR3 is TGTGCCAGCAGCTTAGGGACAGGGATTTACAATGAGCAGTTCTTC.

This sequence joins TRBV11-3 and TRBJ2-3, with 13 bases lining up with TRBD2. Germline lookup yields CDR1 SGHNT and CDR2 YENEEA. This CDR3 region has 18 residues. The junction had 11 bases not matched to a gene; V was cut back by 5 bases and J by 3 bases. Here the CDR3 DNA reads TGTGCCAGCAGCCCTACCCGGACTAGCGGGAGTGGGACAGATACGCAGTATTTT. As protein: CASSPTRTSGSGTDTQYF.

V and J are TRBV7-3 and TRBJ2-6; D is perhaps TRBD1 (5 bases). This CDR3 region has 16 residues. CDR1 is SGHTA, CDR2 FQGTGA, per germline. Trimming stripped 5 bases from V and 1 base from J, with 12 bases between. The CDR3 here is CASSPRGTSGANVLTF. DNA for the CDR3: TGTGCCAGCAGCCCTAGGGGCACGTCTGGGGCCAACGTCCTGACTTTC.

Concerning this clone itself: Other DNA sequences in this specimen translate into the identical CDR3. The chain is built from TRBV30 and TRBJ1-6; D may be TRBD1 (5 bases). V dropped 4 bases and J dropped 0 bases, with 13 bases sitting between them. Germline assignment: CDR1 GTSNPN and CDR2 SVGIG (reference sequence). CDR3 length: 16 residues. The CDR3 spells CAWTLGGSSYNSPLHF. DNA for the CDR3: TGTGCCTGGACCCTCGGGGGGAGCTCCTATAATTCACCCCTCCACTTT.

This chain links TRBV7-9 with TRBJ1-1, with a weak D call TRBD1 (5 bases). Germline V gives CDR1 SEHNR, CDR2 FQNEAQ (reference sequence). V was trimmed by 9 bases and J by 1 base, leaving 12 bases between them. The CDR3 runs to 13 residues. In DNA form, the CDR3 reads TGTGCCAGTGTGGGGGGGACGAACACTGAAGCTTTCTTT. It encodes CASVGGTNTEAFF.

The chain uses TRBV6-5 and TRBJ1-4, with 12 bases that match TRBD1. The germline gives CDR1 MNHEY, CDR2 SVGAGI. V lost 0 bases and J lost 8; bases outside the gene matches: 4. The length of the CDR3 is 16 residues. CDR3 DNA: TGTGCCAGCAGTTACTCGATTGGGACAGGGGGCGAAAAACTGTTTTTT. Translated: CASSYSIGTGGEKLFF.

This chain uses TRBV9 with TRBJ2-3; either TRBD1 or TRBD2 may fit D (5 bases each). Trimming stripped 4 bases from V and 1 base from J, with 19 bases between. The CDR3 has 17 amino acids. Per germline, CDR1 SGDLS and CDR2 YYNGEE. CDR3: CASSLNLGDLGTDTQYF. CDR3 DNA: TGTGCCAGCAGCCTCAACCTGGGGGACCTAGGCACAGATACGCAGTATTTT.

The genes are TRBV19 and TRBJ1-1; the match to TRBD1 covers 9 bases. Germline-derived CDR1 and CDR2 are LNHDA and SQIVND (reference sequence). The CDR3 has 14 amino acids. V lost 8 bases, J lost 4 bases, and 8 bases stayed unmatched. The CDR3 loop reads CASELTGGSTEAFF. The CDR3 bases are TGTGCCAGTGAGTTGACAGGGGGGTCCACTGAAGCTTTCTTT.

This clone was picked up one time. The chain combines TRBV15 with TRBJ2-3; 13 bases are a match to TRBD2. Germline assignment: CDR1 LNHNV and CDR2 YYDKDF (reference sequence). V gave up 4 bases and J gave up 6 bases; unmatched junction bases: 10. The CDR3 has 17 amino acids. The CDR3 spells CATSKHGLAGDRDTQYF. Here the CDR3 DNA reads TGTGCCACCAGCAAACATGGACTAGCGGGAGATAGGGATACGCAGTATTTT.

V gene TRBV7-2 combines with J gene TRBJ1-3; 7 bases align to TRBD1. From germline, CDR1 is SGHTA and CDR2 FQGNSA. There are 15 residues in the CDR3. After removal of 4 bases from V and 0 bases from J, the junction contained 3 bases not matched to a gene. The CDR3: CASSSGQHSGNTIYF. The CDR3 DNA sequence: TGTGCCAGCAGCTCGGGACAGCACTCTGGAAACACCATATATTTT.

The chain combines TRBV7-9 with TRBJ2-7, with 12 bases aligning to TRBD2. Per the germline V gene, CDR1 is SEHNR and CDR2 is FQNEAQ (reference sequence). The CDR3 sequence is 13 residues long. The trim removed 6 bases at V and 7 bases at J, leaving 4 bases unmatched. CDR3 nucleotides: TGTGCCAGCAGTCGTGGGACTAGCGGGGAGCAGTACTTC. As protein: CASSRGTSGEQYF.

Notes on this clone: Relative to the germline gene, one junction end is altered; a read error may explain this. The chain couples TRBV5-1 to TRBJ1-1, with no clear D. In germline, CDR1 is SGHRS, CDR2 YFSETQ. CDR3 size: 14 residues. This CDR3 is CASSLGVRNTEAFF. CDR3 nucleotide sequence: TGCGCCAGCAGTTTGGGTGTCAGGAACACTGAAGCTTTCTTT.

The chain joins TRBV12-3 or TRBV12-4 to TRBJ2-5; 7 nucleotides align to TRBD1. This CDR3 region has 13 residues. The V segment lost 6 bases and the J segment 7 bases; nucleotides outside the gene matches: 8. The CDR3: CASRKDRAGTQYF. In nucleotides, the CDR3 is TGTGCCAGCAGGAAAGACAGGGCAGGGACCCAGTACTTC.

This rearrangement joins TRBV5-1 to TRBJ1-6, with D maybe TRBD1 (6 bases). Germline lookup yields CDR1 SGHRS and CDR2 YFSETQ. V gave up 4 bases and J gave up 8 bases, with 13 bases separating them. The CDR3 runs 14 residues. The CDR3 coding sequence is TGCGCCAGCAGCCGGAGGGGGGCTGATTCACCCCTCCACTTT. This sequence encodes CASSRRGADSPLHF.

This chain connects TRBV2 to TRBJ2-3, with D unclear. The CDR3 runs 13 residues. Trimming shortened V by 6 bases and J by 0 bases, and 7 bases separated the two germline ends. Germline CDR1 is SNHLY and CDR2 is FYNNEI. In nucleotides, the CDR3 is TGTGCCAGCAGCGCTAGGAGCACAGATACGCAGTATTTT. Its translation is CASSARSTDTQYF. The full variable domain, with the rest looked up from reference TRBV2 and TRBJ2-3, is EPEVTQTPSHQVTQMGQEVILRCVPISNHLYFYWYRQILGQKVEFLVSFYNNEISEKSEIFDDQFSVERPDGSNFTLKIRSTKLEDSAMYFCASSARSTDTQYFGPGTRLTVL.

The count of this clone is one. The chain recombines TRBV7-7 with TRBJ2-5; 8 positions match TRBD2. The germline V gene encodes CDR1 SSHAT and CDR2 FNYEAQ (reference sequence). The CDR3 is 16 residues long. V shed 3 bases, J shed 5 bases, and the junction held 11 bases outside the gene matches. The CDR3 bases are TGTGCCAGCAGCTTTGGGAGCGGGAGCCCCGAGGAGACCCAGTACTTC. Residues: CASSFGSGSPEETQYF. Based on the CDR3 plus reference TRBV7-7 and TRBJ2-5, the full variable domain is GAGVSQSPRYKVTKRGQDVTLRCDPISSHATLYWYQQALGQGPEFLTYFNYEAQPDKSGLPSDRFSAERPEGSISTLTIQRTEQRDSAMYRCASSFGSGSPEETQYFGPGTRLLVL.